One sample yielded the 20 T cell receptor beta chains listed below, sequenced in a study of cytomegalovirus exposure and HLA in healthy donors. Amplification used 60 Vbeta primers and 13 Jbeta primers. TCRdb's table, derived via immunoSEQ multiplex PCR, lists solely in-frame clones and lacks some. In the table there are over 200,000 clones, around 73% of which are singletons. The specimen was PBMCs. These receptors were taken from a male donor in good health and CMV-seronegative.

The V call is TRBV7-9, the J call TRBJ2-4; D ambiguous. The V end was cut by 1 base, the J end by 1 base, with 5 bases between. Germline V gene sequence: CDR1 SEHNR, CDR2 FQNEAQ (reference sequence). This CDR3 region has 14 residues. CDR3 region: CASSLGSAKNIQYF. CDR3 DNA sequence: TGTGCCAGCAGCTTAGGTTCTGCCAAAAACATTCAGTACTTC. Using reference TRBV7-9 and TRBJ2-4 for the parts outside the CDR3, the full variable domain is DTGVSQNPRHKITKRGQNVTFRCDPISEHNRLYWYRQTLGQGPEFLTYFQNEAQLEKSRLLSDRFSAERPKGSFSTLEIQRTEQGDSAMYLCASSLGSAKNIQYFGAGTRLSVL.

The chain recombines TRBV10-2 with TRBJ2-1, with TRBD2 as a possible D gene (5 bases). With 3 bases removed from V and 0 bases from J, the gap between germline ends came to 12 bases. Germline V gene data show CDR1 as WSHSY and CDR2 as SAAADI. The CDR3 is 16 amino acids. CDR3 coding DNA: TGCGCCAGCAGTGAAGTCCGGGGTGGCTCCTACAATGAGCAGTTCTTC. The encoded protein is CASSEVRGGSYNEQFF.

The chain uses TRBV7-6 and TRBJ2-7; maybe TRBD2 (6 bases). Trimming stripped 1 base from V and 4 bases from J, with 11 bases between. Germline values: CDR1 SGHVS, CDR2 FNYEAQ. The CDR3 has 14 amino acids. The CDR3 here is CASSLGSGSYEQYF. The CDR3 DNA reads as TGTGCCAGCAGCTTAGGTTCCGGGAGTTACGAGCAGTACTTC.

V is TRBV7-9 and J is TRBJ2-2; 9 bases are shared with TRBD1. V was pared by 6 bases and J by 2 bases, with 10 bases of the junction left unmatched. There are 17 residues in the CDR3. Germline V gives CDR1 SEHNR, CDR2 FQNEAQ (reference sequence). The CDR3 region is CASSFPLTGGNTGELFF. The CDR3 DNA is TGTGCCAGCAGTTTCCCCCTGACAGGGGGAAACACCGGGGAGCTGTTTTTT.

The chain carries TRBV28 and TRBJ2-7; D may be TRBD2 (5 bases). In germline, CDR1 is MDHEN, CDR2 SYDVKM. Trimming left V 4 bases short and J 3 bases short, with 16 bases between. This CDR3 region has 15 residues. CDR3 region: CASSSTSRADYEQYF. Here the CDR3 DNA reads TGTGCCAGCAGTTCGACCTCGAGAGCGGACTACGAGCAGTACTTC.

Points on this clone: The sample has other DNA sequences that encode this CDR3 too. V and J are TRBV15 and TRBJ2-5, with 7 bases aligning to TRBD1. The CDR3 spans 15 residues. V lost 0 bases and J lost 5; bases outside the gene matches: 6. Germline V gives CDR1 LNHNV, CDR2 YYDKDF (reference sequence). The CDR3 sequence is CATSREGRGSETQYF. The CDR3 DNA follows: TGTGCCACCAGCAGAGAGGGCAGGGGGAGTGAGACCCAGTACTTC.

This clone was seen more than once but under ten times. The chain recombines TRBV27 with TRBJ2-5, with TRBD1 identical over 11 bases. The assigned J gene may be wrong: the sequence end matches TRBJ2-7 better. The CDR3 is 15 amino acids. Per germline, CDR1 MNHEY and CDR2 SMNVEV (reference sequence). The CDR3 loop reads CASSRKGQGAYEQYF. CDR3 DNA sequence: TGTGCCAGCAGTAGGAAGGGACAGGGGGCCTACGAGCAGTACTTC.

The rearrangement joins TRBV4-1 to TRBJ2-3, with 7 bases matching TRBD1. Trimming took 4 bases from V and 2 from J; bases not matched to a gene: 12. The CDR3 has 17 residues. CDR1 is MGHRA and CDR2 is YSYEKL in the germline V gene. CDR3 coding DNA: TGCGCCAGCAGCCCTATTGGTTTGACAGGGAACACAGATACGCAGTATTTT. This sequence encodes CASSPIGLTGNTDTQYF.

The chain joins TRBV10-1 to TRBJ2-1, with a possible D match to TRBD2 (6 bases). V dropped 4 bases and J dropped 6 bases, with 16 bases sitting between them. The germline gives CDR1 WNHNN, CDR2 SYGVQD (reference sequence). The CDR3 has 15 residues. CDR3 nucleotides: TGCGCCAGCAGTGGGGGGTTTGGGGAGGCCAATGAGCAGTTCTTC. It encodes CASSGGFGEANEQFF.

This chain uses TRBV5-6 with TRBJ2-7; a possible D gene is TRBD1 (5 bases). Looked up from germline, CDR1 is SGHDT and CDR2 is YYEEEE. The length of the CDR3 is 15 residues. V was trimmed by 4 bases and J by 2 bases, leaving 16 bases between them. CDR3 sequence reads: CASSPRLTDAYEQYF. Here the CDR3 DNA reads TGTGCCAGCAGCCCCCGGTTGACAGACGCCTACGAGCAGTACTTC. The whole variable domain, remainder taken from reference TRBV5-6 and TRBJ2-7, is DAGVTQSPTHLIKTRGQQVTLRCSPKSGHDTVSWYQQALGQGPQFIFQYYEEEERQRGNFPDRFSGHQFPNYSSELNVNALLLGDSALYLCASSPRLTDAYEQYFGPGTRLTVT.

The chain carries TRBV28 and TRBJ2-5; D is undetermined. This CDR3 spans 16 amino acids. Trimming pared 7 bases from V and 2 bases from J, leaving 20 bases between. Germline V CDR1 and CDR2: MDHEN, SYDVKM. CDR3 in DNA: TGTGCCAGCATCGCCACCCCTACTCGGTGGCAAGAGACCCAGTACTTC. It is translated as CASIATPTRWQETQYF.

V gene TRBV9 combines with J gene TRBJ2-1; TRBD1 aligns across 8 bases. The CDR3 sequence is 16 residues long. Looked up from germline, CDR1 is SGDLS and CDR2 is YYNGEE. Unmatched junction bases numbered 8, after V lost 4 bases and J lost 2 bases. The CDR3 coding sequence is TGTGCCAGCAGCCCCTGGGGACAGGCCCCCTACAATGAGCAGTTCTTC. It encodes CASSPWGQAPYNEQFF.

The CDR3 loop is CASSRDFTSYNEQFF. The CDR3, as DNA: TGCGCCAGCAGCCGGGACTTTACCTCCTACAATGAGCAGTTCTTC. This chain links TRBV10-1 with TRBJ2-1; the D gene is possibly TRBD2 (6 bases). The germline V and J ends were trimmed by 6 bases and 0 bases, with 12 bases remaining between them. CDR3 length: 15 amino acids. Germline CDR1 is WNHNN and CDR2 is SYGVQD (reference sequence).

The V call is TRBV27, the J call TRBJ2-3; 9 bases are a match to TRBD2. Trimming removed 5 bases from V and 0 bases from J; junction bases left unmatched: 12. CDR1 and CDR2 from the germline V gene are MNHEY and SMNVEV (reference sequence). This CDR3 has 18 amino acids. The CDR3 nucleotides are TGTGCCAGCAGTCTTTCTAGCGGGGTAGGGGGAAGCACAGATACGCAGTATTTT. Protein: CASSLSSGVGGSTDTQYF.

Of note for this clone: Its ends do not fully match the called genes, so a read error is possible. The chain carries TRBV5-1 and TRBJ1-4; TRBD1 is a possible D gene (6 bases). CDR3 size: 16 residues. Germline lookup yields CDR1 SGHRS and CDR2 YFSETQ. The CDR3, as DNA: TGCGCCAGCAGCATAACGGGAGGGACATCTAACGAAAAACTGTTTTTT. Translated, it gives CASSITGGTSNEKLFF.

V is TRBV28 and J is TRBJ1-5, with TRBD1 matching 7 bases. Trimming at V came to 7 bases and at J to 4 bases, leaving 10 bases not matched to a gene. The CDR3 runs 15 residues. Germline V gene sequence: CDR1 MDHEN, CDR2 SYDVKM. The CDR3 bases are TGTGCCAGCAACCCCGACAGGGAACGAAATCAGCCCCAGCATTTT. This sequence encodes CASNPDRERNQPQHF.

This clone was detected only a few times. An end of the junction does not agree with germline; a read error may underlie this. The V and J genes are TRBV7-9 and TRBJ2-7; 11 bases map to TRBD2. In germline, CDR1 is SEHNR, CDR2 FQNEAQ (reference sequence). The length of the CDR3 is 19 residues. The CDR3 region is CSSSLGALAGEGSSYEQYF. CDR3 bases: TGTTCCAGCAGCTTAGGGGCACTAGCGGGAGAGGGGTCCTCCTACGAGCAGTACTTC. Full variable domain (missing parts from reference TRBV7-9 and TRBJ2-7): DTGVSQNPRHKITKRGQNVTFRCDPISEHNRLYWYRQTLGQGPEFLTYFQNEAQLEKSRLLSDRFSAERPKGSFSTLEIQRTEQGDSAMYLCSSSLGALAGEGSSYEQYFGPGTRLTVT.

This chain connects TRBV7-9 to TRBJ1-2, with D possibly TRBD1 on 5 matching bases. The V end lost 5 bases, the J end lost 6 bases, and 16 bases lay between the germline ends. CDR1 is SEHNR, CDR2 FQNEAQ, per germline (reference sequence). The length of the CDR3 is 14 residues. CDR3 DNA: TGTGCCAGCAGCAAAATCTCCGGGGGGGATGGCTACACCTTC. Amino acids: CASSKISGGDGYTF.

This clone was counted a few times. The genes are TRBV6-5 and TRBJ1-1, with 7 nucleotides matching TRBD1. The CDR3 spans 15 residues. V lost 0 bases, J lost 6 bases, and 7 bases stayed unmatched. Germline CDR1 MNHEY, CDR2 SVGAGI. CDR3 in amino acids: CASSYSNRGRSEAFF. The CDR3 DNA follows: TGTGCCAGCAGTTACTCGAACAGGGGTAGGTCTGAAGCTTTCTTT.

In DNA form, the CDR3 reads TGTGCCAGCAGCTCCCGGGCTAGCGGGACCTCCTACGAGCAGTACTTC. Protein sequence: CASSSRASGTSYEQYF. J is TRBJ2-7 and V is TRBV11-2; TRBD2 aligns across 9 bases. J gave up 0 bases and V 4 bases, and 7 bases lay outside the gene matches. The germline gives CDR1 SGHAT, CDR2 FQNNGV. The CDR3 is 16 amino acids.